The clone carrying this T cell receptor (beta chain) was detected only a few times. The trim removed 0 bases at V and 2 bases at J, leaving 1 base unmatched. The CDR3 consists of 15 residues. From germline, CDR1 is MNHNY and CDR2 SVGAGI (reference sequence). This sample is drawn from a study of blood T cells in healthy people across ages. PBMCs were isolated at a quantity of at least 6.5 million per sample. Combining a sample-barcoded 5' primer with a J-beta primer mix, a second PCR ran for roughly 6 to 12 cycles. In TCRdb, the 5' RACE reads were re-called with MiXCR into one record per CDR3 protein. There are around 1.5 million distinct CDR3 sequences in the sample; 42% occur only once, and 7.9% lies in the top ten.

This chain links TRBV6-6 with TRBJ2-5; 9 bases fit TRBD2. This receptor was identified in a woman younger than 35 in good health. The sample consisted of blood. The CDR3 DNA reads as TGTGCCAGCAGTTACTCGGGACTAGCTCAAGAGACCCAGTACTTC. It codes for CASSYSGLAQETQYF.